These T cell receptor beta chains were read from a single sample in a study of vaccination and CD4 T cells after COVID-19. Each CDR3 protein is one row after TCRdb ran MiXCR on the PCR reads. This table holds about 20,000 distinct CDR3 sequences, 60% found once. The antigens these receptors bind are not known. The source material was CD4+ T cells from blood, cultured in vitro, sampled after SARS-CoV-2 vaccination. Every receptor here comes from a human donor who had recovered from COVID-19. The CDR3 runs from the conserved cysteine through the conserved F or W. D genes are given only for firm matches. Part of the rows lack a size; the others show once, few, many or a class for expanded clones.

clone size: .; J gene: TRBJ2-4; V gene: TRBV20-1; D gene: .; CDR3 length: 13; CDR3 DNA: TGCAGTGCTACCGGGACCAACAAAAACATTCAGTACTTC; CDR3 protein: CSATGTNKNIQYF
clone size: .; J gene: TRBJ1-2; V gene: TRBV5-1; D gene: .; CDR3 length: 15; CDR3 DNA: TGCGCCAGCAGCTTGGCCAGTCTCCCAGGGGATGGCTACACCTTC; CDR3 protein: CASSLASLPGDGYTF
clone size: .; J gene: TRBJ1-1; V gene: TRBV6-1; D gene: .; CDR3 length: 14; CDR3 DNA: TGTGCCAGCAGCGCCGGACTGCTAAACACTGAAGCTTTCTTT; CDR3 protein: CASSAGLLNTEAFF
clone size: medium-sized; J gene: TRBJ2-3; V gene: TRBV12-3/TRBV12-4; D gene: TRBD2; CDR3 length: 14; CDR3 DNA: TGTGCCAGCAGTTCGGGACTAAGCACAGATACGCAGTATTTT; CDR3 protein: CASSSGLSTDTQYF
clone size: .; J gene: TRBJ2-7; V gene: TRBV7-2; D gene: TRBD1; CDR3 length: 15; CDR3 DNA: TGTGCCAGCAGCTTAGGGGACAGGGGTTTTTACGAGCAGTACTTC; CDR3 protein: CASSLGDRGFYEQYF
clone size: .; J gene: TRBJ1-1; V gene: TRBV12-3/TRBV12-4; D gene: .; CDR3 length: 15; CDR3 DNA: TGTGCCAGCAGTTTAGGTACAGGGAAATCGACTGAAGCTTTCTTT; CDR3 protein: CASSLGTGKSTEAFF
clone size: .; J gene: TRBJ1-1; V gene: TRBV19; D gene: .; CDR3 length: 14; CDR3 DNA: TGTGCCAGTAGTGGACCCTCGGGGTACACTGAAGCTTTCTTT; CDR3 protein: CASSGPSGYTEAFF
clone size: .; J gene: TRBJ2-7; V gene: TRBV7-8; D gene: TRBD1; CDR3 length: 16; CDR3 DNA: TGTGCCAGCAGCCCAGAGGGACAGGGGGTTTCCTACGAGCAGTACTTC; CDR3 protein: CASSPEGQGVSYEQYF
clone size: .; J gene: TRBJ2-1; V gene: TRBV5-8; D gene: TRBD2; CDR3 length: 16; CDR3 DNA: TGCGCCAGCAGCCAATCGACTAGCGGGGGTTACAATGAGCAGTTCTTC; CDR3 protein: CASSQSTSGGYNEQFF
clone size: .; J gene: TRBJ2-2; V gene: TRBV11-3; D gene: .; CDR3 length: 14; CDR3 DNA: TGTGCCAGCAGCTGGGCGGCGAACACCGGGGAGCTGTTTTTT; CDR3 protein: CASSWAANTGELFF
clone size: .; J gene: TRBJ1-5; V gene: TRBV19; D gene: TRBD1; CDR3 length: 17; CDR3 DNA: TGTGCCAGTAGTATATCAGCCGGGACAGGGGGCAGACAGCCCCAGCATTTT; CDR3 protein: CASSISAGTGGRQPQHF
clone size: .; J gene: TRBJ2-5; V gene: TRBV7-9; D gene: .; CDR3 length: 12; CDR3 DNA: TGTGCCAGCAGCCCCGTCAGCGAGACCCAGTACTTC; CDR3 protein: CASSPVSETQYF
clone size: .; J gene: TRBJ1-5; V gene: TRBV6-1; D gene: .; CDR3 length: 13; CDR3 DNA: TGTGCCTCCAAAGGGGATAGCAATCAGCCCCAGCATTTT; CDR3 protein: CASKGDSNQPQHF
clone size: .; J gene: TRBJ2-1; V gene: TRBV11-3; D gene: TRBD2; CDR3 length: 15; CDR3 DNA: TGTGCCAGCAGCTCTAGTCGGACTAGCAGCTATGAGCAGTTCTTC; CDR3 protein: CASSSSRTSSYEQFF
clone size: .; J gene: TRBJ1-1; V gene: TRBV19; D gene: .; CDR3 length: 13; CDR3 DNA: TGTGCCAGTAGTATTCGGTTGGGGGCTGAAGCTTTCTTT; CDR3 protein: CASSIRLGAEAFF
clone size: .; J gene: TRBJ2-1; V gene: TRBV7-2; D gene: .; CDR3 length: 12; CDR3 DNA: TGTGCCAGCAGCGTCTGGGTCGATGAGCAGTTCTTC; CDR3 protein: CASSVWVDEQFF
clone size: .; J gene: TRBJ2-2; V gene: TRBV9; D gene: .; CDR3 length: 16; CDR3 DNA: TGTGCCAGCAGCGCCTCGTCGCTTCGTAACACCGGGGAGCTGTTTTTT; CDR3 protein: CASSASSLRNTGELFF
clone size: few; J gene: TRBJ1-2; V gene: TRBV6-1; D gene: TRBD1; CDR3 length: 13; CDR3 DNA: TGTGCCAGCACCCAAGGGACAGCGTATGGCTACACCTTC; CDR3 protein: CASTQGTAYGYTF
clone size: .; J gene: TRBJ1-1; V gene: TRBV6-1; D gene: .; CDR3 length: 12; CDR3 DNA: TGTGCCACCCACGACAGCCACACTGAAGCTTTCTTT; CDR3 protein: CATHDSHTEAFF
clone size: few; J gene: TRBJ2-3; V gene: TRBV7-2; D gene: TRBD2; CDR3 length: 16; CDR3 DNA: TGTGCCAGCAGCTTACGTAGAGCGGGGGGGACAGATACGCAGTATTTT; CDR3 protein: CASSLRRAGGTDTQYF
clone size: few; J gene: TRBJ2-7; V gene: TRBV19; D gene: TRBD2; CDR3 length: 15; CDR3 DNA: TGTGCCAGTAGCCGGGGGGATGGGGGGTCCTACGAGCAGTACTTC; CDR3 protein: CASSRGDGGSYEQYF
clone size: .; J gene: TRBJ2-2; V gene: TRBV24-1; D gene: TRBD1; CDR3 length: 17; CDR3 DNA: TGTGCCACCAGTGATCTTCAGGGGACAGGGGAAACCGGGGAGCTGTTTTTT; CDR3 protein: CATSDLQGTGETGELFF
clone size: once; J gene: TRBJ2-7; V gene: TRBV5-1; D gene: TRBD1; CDR3 length: 15; CDR3 DNA: TGCGCCAGCAGCGCCGGGACAGGGGGCATAGCCGAGCAGTACTTC; CDR3 protein: CASSAGTGGIAEQYF
clone size: .; J gene: TRBJ2-3; V gene: TRBV5-1; D gene: .; CDR3 length: 13; CDR3 DNA: TGCGCCAGCAGCTTGGGTGAAGTCGGGGGAAGGGATTTT; CDR3 protein: CASSLGEVGGRDF
clone size: .; J gene: TRBJ2-2; V gene: TRBV28; D gene: .; CDR3 length: 15; CDR3 DNA: TGTGCCAGCACCCGGGGGCCCCTGAGGACCGGGGAGCTGTTTTTT; CDR3 protein: CASTRGPLRTGELFF
clone size: .; J gene: TRBJ1-1; V gene: TRBV5-1; D gene: TRBD1; CDR3 length: 14; CDR3 DNA: TGCGCCAGCCAGGCGACAGGGGGGCCCACTGAAGCTTTCTTT; CDR3 protein: CASQATGGPTEAFF
clone size: few; J gene: TRBJ1-5; V gene: TRBV20-1; D gene: .; CDR3 length: 13; CDR3 DNA: TGCAGTGCTAGAAAAGGGATCCTCCAGCCCCAGCATTTT; CDR3 protein: CSARKGILQPQHF
clone size: .; J gene: TRBJ1-6; V gene: TRBV19; D gene: TRBD1; CDR3 length: 14; CDR3 DNA: TGTGCCAGTACCAAACAGGGGTCTTCTTCACCCCTCCACTTT; CDR3 protein: CASTKQGSSSPLHF
clone size: .; J gene: TRBJ1-2; V gene: TRBV15; D gene: .; CDR3 length: 14; CDR3 DNA: TGTGCCACCAGCAGAGATTTCGACAGTGGTGGCTACACCTTC; CDR3 protein: CATSRDFDSGGYTF
clone size: few; J gene: TRBJ1-1; V gene: TRBV27; D gene: TRBD1; CDR3 length: 13; CDR3 DNA: TGTGCCAGCAGCACAGGGGGTTACACTGAAGCTTTCTTT; CDR3 protein: CASSTGGYTEAFF
clone size: .; J gene: TRBJ2-2; V gene: TRBV5-1; D gene: .; CDR3 length: 14; CDR3 DNA: TGCGCCAGCAGCCCCGCACTAGACACCGGGGAGCTGTTTTTT; CDR3 protein: CASSPALDTGELFF
clone size: .; J gene: TRBJ1-3; V gene: TRBV7-9; D gene: .; CDR3 length: 13; CDR3 DNA: TGTGCAGGCTCGGGCGATAAGGCTTACACCATATATTTT; CDR3 protein: CAGSGDKAYTIYF
clone size: .; J gene: TRBJ2-3; V gene: TRBV20-1; D gene: .; CDR3 length: 15; CDR3 DNA: TGCAGTGCTAGGTCTACCGGGACTAGCACAGATACGCAGTATTTT; CDR3 protein: CSARSTGTSTDTQYF
clone size: .; J gene: TRBJ2-1; V gene: TRBV7-2; D gene: .; CDR3 length: 15; CDR3 DNA: TGTGCCAGCAGCCCACAGGGGGGGCTAGGAAATGAGCAGTTCTTC; CDR3 protein: CASSPQGGLGNEQFF
clone size: .; J gene: TRBJ1-2; V gene: TRBV7-9; D gene: .; CDR3 length: 12; CDR3 DNA: TGTGCCAGCAGCTTAGGAGACAAAGGGGACACCTTC; CDR3 protein: CASSLGDKGDTF
clone size: .; J gene: TRBJ2-1; V gene: TRBV11-1; D gene: .; CDR3 length: 13; CDR3 DNA: TGTGCCACAGCGGGTCGGTCCTACAATGAGCAGTTCTTC; CDR3 protein: CATAGRSYNEQFF
clone size: few; J gene: TRBJ2-5; V gene: TRBV7-8; D gene: .; CDR3 length: 16; CDR3 DNA: TGTGCCAGCAGCGCACGTCGTTTGGCCCCCATTTGGACCCAGTACTTC; CDR3 protein: CASSARRLAPIWTQYF
clone size: medium-sized; J gene: TRBJ1-5; V gene: TRBV28; D gene: .; CDR3 length: 17; CDR3 DNA: TGTGCCAGCAGTCAGGTCCAGGGGTTGGTTGGCAATCAGCCCCAGCATTTT; CDR3 protein: CASSQVQGLVGNQPQHF